This TCR beta chain was obtained from a study of shared clonotypes between healthy human individuals. At the level of the study: Researchers assigned three CD4 naive, three CD4 memory, two CD8 naive and one CD8 memory plate to each donor.

Donors were healthy HIV-negative adults without recent acute infections or vaccinations. The material for each subset, its genomic DNA, was split evenly across several immunoSEQ plates. Some clones are missing from TCRdb's copy, which holds only in-frame ones; the method was immunoSEQ multiplex PCR. The table lists fewer than 1.4 million clones, 78% of them singletons. With regard to this clone: As yet, its antigen is unknown. Given a much more abundant clone one base away, this may be a read error. The identical CDR3 is also encoded by other nucleotide sequences in the sample.

Looked up from germline, CDR1 is SGHTA and CDR2 is FQGTGA. CDR3 size: 13 residues. V was cut by 5 bases and J by 3 bases, with 10 bases left in between. General study points: Unshared clonotypes carried lower generation probabilities than those common to all four donors.

The TCR originated in a man aged 18-30 years in good health. Some clones in this sample may be carry-over from other donors' samples. The sample was memory CD4+ T cells from PBMCs. The subset denotes: CD45RA-negative fraction. This chain connects TRBV7-3 to TRBJ1-1; a possible D gene is TRBD1 (6 bases). DNA for the CDR3: TGTGCCAGCAGCCTACAGGGAGACACTGAAGCTTTCTTT. Translated: CASSLQGDTEAFF.